The entry below describes one T cell receptor (beta chain). The antigen remains undetermined. These data originate in a study of chemoradiotherapy in HPV16-positive cancers. Study overall: Candidate HPV-specific T-cell clones and common TCR motifs came from functional assays in a couple of HPV16-positive patients.

Trimming cost V 4 bases and J 5 bases, with 9 bases left between them. Germline V CDR1 and CDR2: MGHDK, SYGVNS. The CDR3 runs 12 residues. Repertoires were sampled repeatedly during chemoradiotherapy. The table came from immunoSEQ multiplex PCR; TCRdb's copy has only in-frame clones and leaves some out. The sample shows 1,700 or so clones, more than 75% of them seen only once. Broader study findings: During treatment, candidate HPV-specific clones and E7-related motifs expanded in tumor. HPV-responsive T-cell expansion during chemoradiotherapy was linked to improved recurrence-free survival in HPV16-positive patients.

V is TRBV25-1 and J is TRBJ2-7; D uncertain. The TCR comes from a human donor with HPV-associated anogenital cancer. The sample was tumor tissue, taken from a patient who underwent chemoradiotherapy. The CDR3 here is CASSVRADEQYF. The CDR3 region has the DNA TGTGCCAGCAGTGTAAGGGCGGACGAGCAGTACTTC.